The clone carrying this T cell receptor (beta chain) was picked up a small number of times. This sample stems from a study of OX40 agonist ivuxolimab in advanced cancers. Turning to the study itself: In this cohort, patients received ivuxolimab, an agonistic anti-OX40 (CD134) antibody.

Generated by immunoSEQ multiplex PCR, the TCRdb table keeps only in-frame clones and is missing some. The sample has tens of thousands of clones, about 86% seen once. The CDR3 contains 12 residues. Deletions cut 5 bases from V and 4 bases from J, with 8 bases between. CDR1 is LNHDA and CDR2 is SQIVND in the germline V gene (reference sequence). The starting material was CD4+ or CD8+ T cells sorted from blood, obtained in a trial of the OX40 agonist ivuxolimab. The rearrangement uses TRBV19 and TRBJ1-2; TRBD1 might be the D (5 bases). The clonotype comes from an adult with an advanced solid tumor such as melanoma, head and neck, liver or kidney cancer. CDR3 amino acids: CASSDSAYGYTF. The CDR3 DNA follows: TGTGCCAGTAGTGACAGCGCCTATGGCTACACCTTC.